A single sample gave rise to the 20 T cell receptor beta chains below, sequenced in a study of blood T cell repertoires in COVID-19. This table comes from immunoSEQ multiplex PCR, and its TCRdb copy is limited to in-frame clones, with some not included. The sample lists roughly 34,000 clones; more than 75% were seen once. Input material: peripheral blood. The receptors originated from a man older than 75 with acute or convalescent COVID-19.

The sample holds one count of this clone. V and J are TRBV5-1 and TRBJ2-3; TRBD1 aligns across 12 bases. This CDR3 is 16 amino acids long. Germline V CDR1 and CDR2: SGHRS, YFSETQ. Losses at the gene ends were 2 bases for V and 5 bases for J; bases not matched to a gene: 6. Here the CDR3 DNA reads TGCGCCAGCAGCTTAGTGGGACAGGGGGCGAGAGATACGCAGTATTTT. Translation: CASSLVGQGARDTQYF.

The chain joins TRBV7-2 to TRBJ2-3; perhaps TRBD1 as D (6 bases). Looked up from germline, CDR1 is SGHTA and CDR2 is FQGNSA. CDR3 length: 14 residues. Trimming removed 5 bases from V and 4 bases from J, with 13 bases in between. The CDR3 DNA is TGTGCCAGCAGCAGGGACATTGCTGCAGATACGCAGTATTTT. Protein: CASSRDIAADTQYF.

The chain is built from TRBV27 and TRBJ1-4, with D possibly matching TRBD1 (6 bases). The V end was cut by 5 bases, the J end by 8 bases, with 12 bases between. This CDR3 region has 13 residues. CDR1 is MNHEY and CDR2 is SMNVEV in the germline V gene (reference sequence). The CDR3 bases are TGTGCCAGCAGTCCCCGCAGGGGCGAAAAACTGTTTTTT. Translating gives CASSPRRGEKLFF.

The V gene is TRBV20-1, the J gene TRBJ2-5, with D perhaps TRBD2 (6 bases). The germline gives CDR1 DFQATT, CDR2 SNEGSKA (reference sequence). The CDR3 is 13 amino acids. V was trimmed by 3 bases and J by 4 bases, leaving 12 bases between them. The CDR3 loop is CSASGLGGETQYF. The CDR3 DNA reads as TGCAGTGCTAGTGGGCTGGGGGGAGAGACCCAGTACTTC.

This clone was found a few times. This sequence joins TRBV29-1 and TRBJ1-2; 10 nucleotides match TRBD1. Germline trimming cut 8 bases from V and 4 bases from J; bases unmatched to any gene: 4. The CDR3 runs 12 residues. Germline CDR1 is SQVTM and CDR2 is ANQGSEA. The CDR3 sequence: CSSRTGGYGYTF. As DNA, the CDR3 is TGCAGCTCCCGGACAGGGGGCTATGGCTACACCTTC.

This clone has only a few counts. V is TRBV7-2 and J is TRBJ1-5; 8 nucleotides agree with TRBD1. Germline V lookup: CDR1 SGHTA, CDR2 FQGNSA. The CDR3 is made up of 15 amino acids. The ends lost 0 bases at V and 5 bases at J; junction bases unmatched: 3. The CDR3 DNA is TGTGCCAGCAGCTTAGCTGGACAGGGATATCAGCCCCAGCATTTT. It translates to CASSLAGQGYQPQHF. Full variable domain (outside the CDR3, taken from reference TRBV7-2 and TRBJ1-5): GAGVSQSPSNKVTEKGKDVELRCDPISGHTALYWYRQSLGQGLEFLIYFQGNSAPDKSGLPSDRFSAERTGGSVSTLTIQRTQQEDSAVYLCASSLAGQGYQPQHFGDGTRLSIL.

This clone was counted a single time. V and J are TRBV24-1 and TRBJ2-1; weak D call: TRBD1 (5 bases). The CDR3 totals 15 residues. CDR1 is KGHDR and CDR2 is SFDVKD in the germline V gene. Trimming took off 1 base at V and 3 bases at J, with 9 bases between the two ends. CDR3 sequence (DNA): TGTGCCACCAGTGATTTTTCAGGGAACTACAATGAGCAGTTCTTC. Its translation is CATSDFSGNYNEQFF.

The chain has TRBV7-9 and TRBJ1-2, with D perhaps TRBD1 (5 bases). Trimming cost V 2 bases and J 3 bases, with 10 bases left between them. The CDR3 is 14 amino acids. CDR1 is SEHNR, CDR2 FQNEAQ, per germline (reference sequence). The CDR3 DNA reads TGTGCCAGCAGCTTACAGGGTATTGACTATGGCTACACCTTC. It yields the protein CASSLQGIDYGYTF.

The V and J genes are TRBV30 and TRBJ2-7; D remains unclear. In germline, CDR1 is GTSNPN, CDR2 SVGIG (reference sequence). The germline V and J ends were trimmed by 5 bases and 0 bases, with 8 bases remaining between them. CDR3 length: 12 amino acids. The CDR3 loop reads CAWGKSSYEQYF. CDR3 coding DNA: TGTGCCTGGGGGAAGAGCTCCTACGAGCAGTACTTC.

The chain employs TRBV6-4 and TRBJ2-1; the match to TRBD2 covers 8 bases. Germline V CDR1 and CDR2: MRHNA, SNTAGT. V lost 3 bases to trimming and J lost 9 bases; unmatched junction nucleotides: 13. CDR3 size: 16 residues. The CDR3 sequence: CASSDQAGVRGGEQFF. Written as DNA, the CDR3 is TGTGCCAGCAGTGATCAAGCGGGGGTCCGTGGGGGTGAGCAGTTCTTC.

As DNA, the CDR3 is TGCGCCAGCAGCAGCGGACAGACAACGTACACAGATACGCAGTATTTT. Protein sequence: CASSSGQTTYTDTQYF. The chain links TRBV5-1 to TRBJ2-3; maybe TRBD1 (6 bases). CDR1 and CDR2 (germline): SGHRS, YFSETQ. CDR3 length: 16 amino acids. Trimming shortened V by 4 bases and J by 2 bases, and 17 bases separated the two germline ends.

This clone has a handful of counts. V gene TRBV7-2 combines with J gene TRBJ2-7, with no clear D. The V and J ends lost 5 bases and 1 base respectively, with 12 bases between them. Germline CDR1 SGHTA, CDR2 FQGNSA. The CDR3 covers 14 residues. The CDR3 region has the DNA TGTGCCAGCAGCAGGTGGCAGACATCCTACGAGCAGTACTTC. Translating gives CASSRWQTSYEQYF.

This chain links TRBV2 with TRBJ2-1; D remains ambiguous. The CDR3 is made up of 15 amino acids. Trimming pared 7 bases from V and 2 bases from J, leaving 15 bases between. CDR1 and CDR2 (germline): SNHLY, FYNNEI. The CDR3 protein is CASKFGTLTYNEQFF. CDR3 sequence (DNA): TGTGCCAGCAAGTTCGGTACCCTTACCTACAATGAGCAGTTCTTC.

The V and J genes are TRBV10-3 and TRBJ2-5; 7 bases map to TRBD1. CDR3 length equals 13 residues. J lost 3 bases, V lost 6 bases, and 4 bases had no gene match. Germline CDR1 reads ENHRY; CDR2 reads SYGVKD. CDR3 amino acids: CAISGDSEETQYF. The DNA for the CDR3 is TGTGCCATCAGCGGGGACAGTGAAGAGACCCAGTACTTC.

CDR3 DNA sequence: TGTGCCACCAGCAGAGAGGGGGGACAGGGGGATGAAAAACTGTTTTTT. Amino acid sequence: CATSREGGQGDEKLFF. V gene TRBV15 combines with J gene TRBJ1-4; 11 bases are a match to TRBD1. CDR1 LNHNV and CDR2 YYDKDF come from the germline V gene (reference sequence). The CDR3 contains 16 residues. The V and J ends lost 0 bases and 6 bases, in that order; junction bases with no gene match: 3. The full variable domain, with the rest looked up from reference TRBV15 and TRBJ1-4, is DAMVIQNPRYQVTQFGKPVTLSCSQTLNHNVMYWYQQKSSQAPKLLFHYYDKDFNNEADTPDNFQSRRPNTSFCFLDIRSPGLGDTAMYLCATSREGGQGDEKLFFGSGTQLSVL.

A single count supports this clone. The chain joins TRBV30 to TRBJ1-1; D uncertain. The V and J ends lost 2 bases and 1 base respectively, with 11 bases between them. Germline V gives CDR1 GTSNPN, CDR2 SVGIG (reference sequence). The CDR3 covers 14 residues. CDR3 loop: CAWSPLVPNTEAFF. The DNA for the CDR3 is TGTGCCTGGAGTCCCCTCGTCCCGAACACTGAAGCTTTCTTT.

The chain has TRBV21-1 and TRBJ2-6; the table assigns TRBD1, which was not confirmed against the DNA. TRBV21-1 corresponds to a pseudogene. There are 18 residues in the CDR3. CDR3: CASSKGQGRTPGANVLTF. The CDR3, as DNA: TGTGCCAGCAGCAAAGGACAGGGGCGAACCCCTGGGGCCAACGTCCTGACTTTC.

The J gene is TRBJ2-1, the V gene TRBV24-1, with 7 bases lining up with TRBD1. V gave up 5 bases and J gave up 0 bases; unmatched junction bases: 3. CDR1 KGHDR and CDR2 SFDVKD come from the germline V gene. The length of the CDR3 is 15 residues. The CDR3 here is CATSGTGSSYNEQFF. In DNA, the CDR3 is TGTGCCACCAGTGGGACAGGTAGCTCCTACAATGAGCAGTTCTTC.

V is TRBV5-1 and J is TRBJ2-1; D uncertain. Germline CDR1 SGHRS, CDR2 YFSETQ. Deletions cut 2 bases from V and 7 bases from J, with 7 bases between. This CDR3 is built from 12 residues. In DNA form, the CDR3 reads TGCGCCAGCAGCTTCGCGGAGAATGAGCAGTTCTTC. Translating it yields CASSFAENEQFF.

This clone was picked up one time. DNA for the CDR3: TGTGCCAGCCAGAGCTGGGGCCCCGATGGGGATACGCAGTATTTT. This encodes CASQSWGPDGDTQYF. V is TRBV9 and J is TRBJ2-3, with D perhaps TRBD1 (5 bases). Germline CDR1 is SGDLS and CDR2 is YYNGEE. The CDR3 loop spans 15 amino acids. Trimming took 7 bases from V and 6 from J, leaving 21 bases between them.